These T cell receptor beta chains were read from a single sample in a study of identical twins. From the 5' RACE reads, TCRdb called clonotypes with MiXCR, one entry per CDR3 protein. The repertoire holds hundreds of thousands of distinct CDR3 sequences, with less than 25% as singletons. This sample also appeared in a second study, on T cells expressing NK-cell markers.

The sequenced material came from PBMCs. These receptors all stem from a woman younger than 35 in good health. Each CDR3 is given with its conserved first and last residue. Size is omitted from some rows. Given values are once, few, many or a class for expanded clones.

clone_size v_call cdr3_aa
few TRBV7-9 CASSPATVYEQFF
few TRBV15 CATSRRVEGTEAFF
- TRBV7-3 CASSLGRASGLIYNEQFF
- TRBV12-3/TRBV12-4 CASTRWDSYNEQFF
many TRBV2 CASSDGEGRWGQFF
- TRBV15 CATSRELAGVETGELFF
- TRBV5-6 CASSLAMSQETQYF
many TRBV4-2 CASSQDRGTGELFF
- TRBV6-2/TRBV6-3 CASSPGGVLETQYF
- TRBV7-2 CASGHNQGRTDTQYF
few TRBV12-3/TRBV12-4 CASSGRGLNTEAFF
few TRBV7-2 CASSVVGTSGINEQYF
- TRBV6-5 CASSYSRQGTAYEQYF
- TRBV19 CASRVLDTEAFF
- TRBV15 CATSGGTGLAANIGNYEQYF
few TRBV5-1 CASTRLGGGANVLTF
few TRBV5-4 CASSPKAGVGDTQYF
many TRBV20-1 CSARSGLFYNEQFF
once TRBV5-5 CASSSAGANEQFF
- TRBV20-1 CSARDHRFPDPPLHF
many TRBV27 CASSPRRTSGATGELFF